Each of the 28 T cell receptor beta chains below was sequenced from the same sample in a study of cytomegalovirus exposure and HLA in healthy donors. 60 Vbeta and 13 Jbeta primers were used in PCR. Assay: immunoSEQ multiplex PCR; the TCRdb copy retains only in-frame clones and omits some. Its listing shows 53,000 or so clones. The sequenced sample consisted of PBMCs. These TCRs come from a man between 18 and 29 years old in good health and CMV-seropositive.

The chain is built from TRBV18 and TRBJ1-5, with D perhaps matching TRBD1 (5 bases). The CDR3 length is 16 residues. Germline loops: CDR1 KGHSH, CDR2 LQKENI. The V gene lost 1 base and the J gene lost 1 base, with 11 bases spanning the gap. The CDR3 region has the DNA TGTGCCAGCTCACCACGTCAGGGCTCCAGCAATCAGCCCCAGCATTTT. Protein product: CASSPRQGSSNQPQHF.

This chain links TRBV29-1 with TRBJ1-4; no reliable D call. The CDR3 totals 16 residues. Germline values: CDR1 SQVTM, CDR2 ANQGSEA. Between the trimmed V and J ends, which lost 7 bases and 1 base, there was a span of 19 bases. The CDR3 DNA sequence: TGCAGCGCCTCTTGGGCAGTCGGGAAAACTAATGAAAAACTGTTTTTT. Its protein is CSASWAVGKTNEKLFF.

The CDR3 spells CASSSTYEQYF. CDR3 DNA sequence: TGTGCCAGCAGTTCCACCTACGAGCAGTACTTC. The chain joins TRBV6-5 to TRBJ2-5; D unclear. The tail of the sequence fits TRBJ2-7 better, so the J call may be wrong. Germline V gene data show CDR1 as MNHEY and CDR2 as SVGAGI. This CDR3 region has 11 residues.

This chain uses TRBV7-3 with TRBJ2-3; 8 nucleotides agree with TRBD2. This CDR3 is built from 15 residues. Germline V gives CDR1 SGHTA, CDR2 FQGTGA. The J segment lost 6 bases and the V segment lost 3 bases, leaving 8 bases of the junction unmatched. CDR3 sequence reads: CASSLDAGGSDTQYF. For the CDR3, the DNA is TGTGCCAGCAGCTTGGACGCGGGAGGATCTGATACGCAGTATTTT.

The chain recombines TRBV2 with TRBJ1-5; possible D gene TRBD1, 6 bases. Germline V gives CDR1 SNHLY, CDR2 FYNNEI. With 5 bases removed from V and 2 bases from J, the gap between germline ends came to 13 bases. The CDR3 sequence is 15 residues long. CDR3 sequence (DNA): TGTGCCAGCAGTAACAGGGTCAGGGGCAATCAGCCCCAGCATTTT. Amino acids: CASSNRVRGNQPQHF.

The chain recombines TRBV9 with TRBJ2-2, with D possibly being TRBD2 (6 bases). Germline CDR1 reads SGDLS; CDR2 reads YYNGEE. This CDR3 comprises 14 residues. V gave up 0 bases and J gave up 6 bases, with 9 bases separating them. This chain's CDR3 is CASSVATSSGELFF. Here the CDR3 DNA reads TGTGCCAGCAGCGTAGCTACTAGCTCCGGGGAGCTGTTTTTT.

CDR3 in DNA: TGCGCCAGCAGTGCGACAGGGGGTAAAGATACGCAGTATTTT. Translation gives CASSATGGKDTQYF. The chain employs TRBV10-1 and TRBJ2-3, with 9 bases aligning to TRBD1. The CDR3 is 14 residues long. Per the germline V gene, CDR1 is WNHNN and CDR2 is SYGVQD (reference sequence). After removal of 4 bases from V and 5 bases from J, the junction contained 4 bases not matched to a gene.

The rearrangement uses TRBV30 and TRBJ1-2; no clear D gene. Per the germline V gene, CDR1 is GTSNPN and CDR2 is SVGIG (reference sequence). The CDR3 is 14 residues long. Deletions cut 2 bases from V and 5 bases from J, with 15 bases between. CDR3 sequence: CAWSLGPSPYGYTF. As DNA, the CDR3 is TGTGCCTGGAGTCTTGGGCCTTCCCCTTATGGCTACACCTTC. Based on the CDR3 plus reference TRBV30 and TRBJ1-2, the full variable domain is SQTIHQWPATLVQPVGSPLSLECTVEGTSNPNLYWYRQAAGRGLQLLFYSVGIGQISSEVPQNLSASRPQDRQFILSSKKLLLSDSGFYLCAWSLGPSPYGYTFGSGTRLTVV.

The genes are TRBV28 and TRBJ2-7; 8 nucleotides match TRBD1. This CDR3 is built from 15 residues. V trimming: 4 bases; J trimming: 2 bases; junction bases outside the gene matches: 7. Germline V gene lookup returns CDR1 MDHEN and CDR2 SYDVKM. CDR3 loop: CASSSPGTGTYEQYF. The CDR3 DNA reads as TGTGCCAGCAGTTCCCCCGGGACAGGAACCTACGAGCAGTACTTC.

The V gene is TRBV25-1, the J gene TRBJ2-5; TRBD2 is a possible D gene (5 bases). The tail of the sequence fits TRBJ2-7 better, so the J call may be wrong. The CDR3 consists of 13 residues. CDR1 and CDR2 from the germline V gene are MGHDK and SYGVNS. As DNA, the CDR3 is TGTGCCAGCATGCCGGAGTCGGGAAACGAGCAGTACTTC. Translation: CASMPESGNEQYF.

V is TRBV30 and J is TRBJ2-6; possible D gene TRBD1, 6 bases. The CDR3 totals 17 residues. The V end was cut by 5 bases, the J end by 0 bases, with 17 bases between. CDR1 is GTSNPN, CDR2 SVGIG, per germline (reference sequence). CDR3 coding DNA: TGTGCCTGGTTAATGGGACAATATGTCTCTGGGGCCAACGTCCTGACTTTC. Protein sequence: CAWLMGQYVSGANVLTF. Together with reference TRBV30 and TRBJ2-6, the CDR3 gives the full variable domain: SQTIHQWPATLVQPVGSPLSLECTVEGTSNPNLYWYRQAAGRGLQLLFYSVGIGQISSEVPQNLSASRPQDRQFILSSKKLLLSDSGFYLCAWLMGQYVSGANVLTFGAGSRLTVL.

This chain connects TRBV28 to TRBJ2-7; D might be TRBD2 (6 bases). The CDR3 covers 14 residues. CDR1 MDHEN and CDR2 SYDVKM come from the germline V gene. V gave up 3 bases and J gave up 6 bases, with 15 bases separating them. This CDR3 is CASSLGGVIVEQYF. The CDR3 coding sequence is TGTGCCAGCAGTTTGGGGGGAGTGATAGTCGAGCAGTACTTC.

This chain uses TRBV19 with TRBJ2-3; 7 nucleotides line up with TRBD1. There are 16 residues in the CDR3. The V gene end was trimmed by 4 bases and the J gene end by 0 bases; junction bases not matched to a gene: 7. CDR1 is LNHDA and CDR2 is SQIVND in the germline V gene (reference sequence). The CDR3 nucleotides read TGTGCCAGTAGTACCATGGACAGGTCTAGCACAGATACGCAGTATTTT. Its translation: CASSTMDRSSTDTQYF.

The chain links TRBV6-6 to TRBJ1-2, with 10 bases that match TRBD1. The CDR3 spans 15 residues. The germline V gene encodes CDR1 MNHNY and CDR2 SVGAGI (reference sequence). Germline trimming cut 0 bases from V and 3 bases from J; bases unmatched to any gene: 1. CDR3 nucleotide sequence: TGTGCCAGCAGTTACTCGGACAGGGGGGACTATGGCTACACCTTC. Protein sequence: CASSYSDRGDYGYTF.

For the CDR3, the DNA is TGTGCCAGTAGTAAGCGAGAGAATGAAAAACTGTTTTTT. It is translated as CASSKRENEKLFF. V usage is TRBV19 and J usage is TRBJ1-4, with unresolved D. V lost 4 bases to trimming and J lost 5 bases, with 8 bases between them. This CDR3 is built from 13 residues. The V gene's germline CDR1 is LNHDA and CDR2 SQIVND (reference sequence).

This clone is deemed medium-sized (0.01 to 0.1%) by its frequency. The rearrangement joins TRBV5-4 to TRBJ1-1; 10 bases line up with TRBD1. The CDR3 has 13 residues. V dropped 3 bases and J dropped 6; count of bases not matched to a gene: 2. Germline V CDR1 and CDR2: SGHNT, YYREEE (reference sequence). The chain's CDR3 is CASSWGTGAEAFF. Here the CDR3 DNA reads TGTGCCAGCAGCTGGGGGACAGGGGCTGAAGCTTTCTTT. The entire variable domain, with the rest obtained from reference TRBV5-4 and TRBJ1-1, is as follows: ETGVTQSPTHLIKTRGQQVTLRCSSQSGHNTVSWYQQALGQGPQFIFQYYREEENGRGNFPPRFSGLQFPNYSSELNVNALELDDSALYLCASSWGTGAEAFFGQGTRLTVV.

The chain is built from TRBV6-5 and TRBJ2-2; D possibly corresponds to TRBD1 (5 bases). V lost 10 bases and J 0 bases, leaving 12 bases between the germline ends. CDR1 is MNHEY and CDR2 is SVGAGI in the germline V gene. This CDR3 is 14 amino acids long. The chain's CDR3 is CAIRFRANTGELFF. The DNA of the CDR3 is TGTGCCATCAGGTTCAGGGCGAACACCGGGGAGCTGTTTTTT.

This chain connects TRBV27 to TRBJ1-1; 7 bases are shared with TRBD1. The junction had 18 bases not matched to a gene; V was cut back by 6 bases and J by 5 bases. Germline V gene data show CDR1 as MNHEY and CDR2 as SMNVEV (reference sequence). The CDR3 runs to 17 residues. The CDR3 coding sequence is TGTGCCAGCAGCAACCGCAATTTGCGACAGGGTTGGACTGAAGCTTTCTTT. Translating gives CASSNRNLRQGWTEAFF.

This sequence joins TRBV19 and TRBJ1-5; TRBD1 agrees at 7 bases. Germline V gene data show CDR1 as LNHDA and CDR2 as SQIVND (reference sequence). The CDR3 loop spans 14 amino acids. V lost 4 bases and J lost 7; bases outside the gene matches: 7. Written as DNA, the CDR3 is TGTGCCAGTAGTAGAGACAGGGTCAGACAGCCCCAGCATTTT. Encoded protein: CASSRDRVRQPQHF.

The chain combines TRBV18 with TRBJ2-5, with 11 bases lining up with TRBD1. This CDR3 is 13 amino acids long. CDR1 KGHSH and CDR2 LQKENI come from the germline V gene. The V and J ends lost 8 bases and 6 bases, in that order; junction bases with no gene match: 5. Written as DNA, the CDR3 is TGTGCCAGCGCCGGGACAGGGGGGAAGACCCAGTACTTC. Its translation is CASAGTGGKTQYF.

The rearrangement uses TRBV27 and TRBJ1-1, with a possible D match to TRBD1 (6 bases). Trimming pared 3 bases from V and 8 bases from J, leaving 10 bases between. CDR1 MNHEY and CDR2 SMNVEV come from the germline V gene (reference sequence). This CDR3 has 12 residues. CDR3 nucleotides: TGTGCCAGCAGTTTTACCGGGACAGAAGCTTTCTTT. Protein sequence: CASSFTGTEAFF.

The chain links TRBV5-5 to TRBJ2-7, with 9 nucleotides matching TRBD1. This CDR3 is built from 15 residues. The junction had 13 bases not matched to a gene; V was cut back by 6 bases and J by 6 bases. Looked up from germline, CDR1 is SGHKS and CDR2 is YYEKEE (reference sequence). The CDR3 sequence is CASTLLPGQGTEQYF. The DNA for the CDR3 is TGTGCCAGCACCCTACTCCCGGGACAGGGCACCGAGCAGTACTTC.

The chain has TRBV29-1 and TRBJ2-5; 10 positions match TRBD1. The DNA end lines up better with TRBJ2-7; the J call may be wrong. The CDR3 is made up of 13 amino acids. Per germline, CDR1 SQVTM and CDR2 ANQGSEA. The CDR3 DNA sequence: TGCAGCGGTCGGGACAGGGGCAGCTACGAGCAGTACTTC. Its protein is CSGRDRGSYEQYF.

This chain links TRBV7-3 with TRBJ2-3; 10 bases line up with TRBD2. Trimming at V came to 5 bases and at J to 5 bases, leaving 7 bases not matched to a gene. Germline CDR1 is SGHTA and CDR2 is FQGTGA. CDR3 length equals 15 residues. The CDR3 reads CASSQSGRAKDTQYF. The DNA of the CDR3 is TGTGCCAGCAGCCAGAGCGGGAGGGCCAAAGATACGCAGTATTTT.

The J gene is TRBJ2-5, the V gene TRBV7-3; 11 nucleotides agree with TRBD1. The J call is uncertain, as TRBJ2-7 better fits the DNA end. Germline V lookup: CDR1 SGHTA, CDR2 FQGTGA. This CDR3 contains 15 residues. CDR3 residues: CASSQDRGRGYEQYF. CDR3 bases: TGTGCCAGCAGCCAGGACAGGGGGCGCGGCTACGAGCAGTACTTC.

V gene TRBV19 combines with J gene TRBJ2-1; D remains unclear. CDR1 and CDR2 (germline): LNHDA, SQIVND (reference sequence). V was cut by 2 bases and J by 7 bases, with 9 bases left in between. There are 13 residues in the CDR3. CDR3 loop: CASSISLANEQFF. The CDR3 coding sequence is TGTGCCAGTAGTATATCCCTCGCGAATGAGCAGTTCTTC.

J is TRBJ2-5 and V is TRBV9; 9 bases match TRBD1. The CDR3 is 16 residues long. After removal of 4 bases from V and 5 bases from J, the junction contained 12 bases not matched to a gene. CDR1 is SGDLS and CDR2 is YYNGEE in the germline V gene. CDR3 amino acids: CASSSTGTGNVETQYF. In DNA, the CDR3 is TGTGCCAGCAGCTCCACCGGGACAGGGAACGTTGAGACCCAGTACTTC.

The chain's CDR3 is CASSKVRQVYSNQPQHF. The CDR3 DNA sequence: TGTGCCAGCAGCAAAGTTAGGCAGGTTTATAGCAATCAGCCCCAGCATTTT. The rearrangement uses TRBV21-1 and TRBJ1-5; no DNA check was done on the table's D call, TRBD1. TRBV21-1 is classified as a pseudogene. The CDR3 covers 17 residues.